The rows below give T cell receptor beta chains drawn from one sample of a study of T cells after yellow fever vaccination. TCRdb reanalysed the 5' RACE reads using MiXCR and keeps one entry per CDR3 protein. The repertoire consists of around 53,000 distinct CDR3 sequences, with 6.5% to 8.5% occurring once and the leading ten covering approximately 24%. Sequenced material: CD8+ T cells not binding an NS4B(214-222) dextramer, sorted from PBMCs, taken about 49 days after the first yellow fever vaccination. These receptors came from a man aged 18 to 35 who received the YFV17D yellow fever vaccine. CDR3s leave out the opening cysteine and the closing phenylalanine or tryptophan. Each record gives: D gene, V gene, J gene, CDR3 protein. The D gene is left open where the match is weak.

D gene: NA; V gene: TRBV30; J gene: TRBJ1-1; CDR3 protein: AWRRIEAF
D gene: NA; V gene: TRBV7-2; J gene: TRBJ1-4; CDR3 protein: ASSSKGGATNEKLF
D gene: TRBD2; V gene: TRBV4-1; J gene: TRBJ2-1; CDR3 protein: ASSQIVRAGGSGGEQF
D gene: TRBD2; V gene: TRBV7-6; J gene: TRBJ2-3; CDR3 protein: ASSLGGGLDRTDTQY
D gene: NA; V gene: TRBV4-1; J gene: TRBJ2-6; CDR3 protein: ASSQDRLAVERSSGANVLT
D gene: TRBD2; V gene: TRBV7-2; J gene: TRBJ2-5; CDR3 protein: ASSLGRAGGYSETQY
D gene: NA; V gene: TRBV6-2/TRBV6-3; J gene: TRBJ2-2; CDR3 protein: ASSYSRGTGELF
D gene: NA; V gene: TRBV20-1; J gene: TRBJ1-4; CDR3 protein: SAAPRINEKLF
D gene: NA; V gene: TRBV4-3; J gene: TRBJ1-4; CDR3 protein: ASSQEKGGWGEKLF
D gene: TRBD2; V gene: TRBV12-3/TRBV12-4; J gene: TRBJ2-2; CDR3 protein: ASSSGTSGGNTGELF
D gene: NA; V gene: TRBV11-2; J gene: TRBJ1-1; CDR3 protein: ASSPYRTEAF
D gene: TRBD1; V gene: TRBV4-1; J gene: TRBJ2-1; CDR3 protein: ASNVQGAGYNEQF
D gene: NA; V gene: TRBV7-2; J gene: TRBJ2-7; CDR3 protein: ASRPDNSYEQY
D gene: NA; V gene: TRBV5-1; J gene: TRBJ1-4; CDR3 protein: ASRPRGTSNEKLF
D gene: TRBD2; V gene: TRBV7-2; J gene: TRBJ2-7; CDR3 protein: ASRPSGVEQY
D gene: NA; V gene: TRBV24-1; J gene: TRBJ1-6; CDR3 protein: ATRPKHVSSYNSPLH
D gene: TRBD2; V gene: TRBV12-3/TRBV12-4; J gene: TRBJ2-3; CDR3 protein: ASSGLGPDTQY
D gene: TRBD1; V gene: TRBV6-5; J gene: TRBJ1-6; CDR3 protein: ASSYLARATGKNSPLH
D gene: TRBD2; V gene: TRBV6-4; J gene: TRBJ2-1; CDR3 protein: ASSLSGTSGGSSYNEQF
D gene: NA; V gene: TRBV4-1; J gene: TRBJ2-3; CDR3 protein: ASSQLGVVRDTQY
D gene: NA; V gene: TRBV7-6; J gene: TRBJ2-7; CDR3 protein: ASSQPAGQPYEQY
D gene: NA; V gene: TRBV5-1; J gene: TRBJ1-4; CDR3 protein: ASSGKVSGTNHEKLF
D gene: NA; V gene: TRBV2; J gene: TRBJ1-5; CDR3 protein: ASSHRDTSNQPQH
D gene: NA; V gene: TRBV30; J gene: TRBJ1-1; CDR3 protein: AWSVRQDEAF
D gene: TRBD1; V gene: TRBV4-3; J gene: TRBJ1-2; CDR3 protein: ASSLGQGASIGYT
D gene: TRBD2; V gene: TRBV5-1; J gene: TRBJ2-1; CDR3 protein: ASSSGSGGAYNEQF
D gene: TRBD2; V gene: TRBV12-3/TRBV12-4; J gene: TRBJ2-1; CDR3 protein: ASGGAYNEQF
D gene: NA; V gene: TRBV5-1; J gene: TRBJ2-5; CDR3 protein: ASSLAGRRVQETQY
D gene: NA; V gene: TRBV12-3/TRBV12-4; J gene: TRBJ1-2; CDR3 protein: ASSLVGFGPAGADGYT
D gene: TRBD2; V gene: TRBV5-1; J gene: TRBJ2-5; CDR3 protein: ASSLTLLAGTRETQY
D gene: TRBD1; V gene: TRBV20-1; J gene: TRBJ2-7; CDR3 protein: SASMARGEQY
D gene: TRBD2; V gene: TRBV24-1; J gene: TRBJ2-1; CDR3 protein: ATSDFGGGSYNEQF
D gene: NA; V gene: TRBV7-8; J gene: TRBJ2-7; CDR3 protein: ASSLVRGASYEQY
D gene: TRBD1; V gene: TRBV5-4; J gene: TRBJ1-2; CDR3 protein: ASRGQGLGYGYT
D gene: NA; V gene: TRBV28; J gene: TRBJ2-1; CDR3 protein: ATLRAGGRGDEQF
D gene: NA; V gene: TRBV28; J gene: TRBJ1-2; CDR3 protein: ASSPLGSNYGYT
D gene: NA; V gene: TRBV12-3/TRBV12-4; J gene: TRBJ2-5; CDR3 protein: ASSRPDQETQY
D gene: TRBD2; V gene: TRBV20-1; J gene: TRBJ2-3; CDR3 protein: SVVPGGAADTQY
D gene: NA; V gene: TRBV5-1; J gene: TRBJ2-1; CDR3 protein: ASTSGLPIWGTTWEQF
D gene: NA; V gene: TRBV4-1; J gene: TRBJ1-1; CDR3 protein: ASSQDPRASEAF
D gene: NA; V gene: TRBV19; J gene: TRBJ2-2; CDR3 protein: AVHSREGGGTGELF
D gene: NA; V gene: TRBV5-1; J gene: TRBJ2-5; CDR3 protein: ASSPPMVETQY
D gene: NA; V gene: TRBV12-5; J gene: TRBJ1-5; CDR3 protein: ASGGGRGNQPQH
D gene: TRBD1; V gene: TRBV2; J gene: TRBJ2-1; CDR3 protein: ASSLRDRSYNEQF
D gene: NA; V gene: TRBV4-3; J gene: TRBJ2-1; CDR3 protein: ASSRTRSSYNEQF
D gene: NA; V gene: TRBV11-2; J gene: TRBJ2-7; CDR3 protein: ASTTGSPYEQY
D gene: NA; V gene: TRBV7-6; J gene: TRBJ2-7; CDR3 protein: ASSLETAYEQY
D gene: NA; V gene: TRBV4-1; J gene: TRBJ2-5; CDR3 protein: ASSQPLRGGGETQY
D gene: NA; V gene: TRBV7-9; J gene: TRBJ2-7; CDR3 protein: ASSLVGAYEQY
D gene: NA; V gene: TRBV7-6; J gene: TRBJ1-3; CDR3 protein: ASSSGSGNTIY
D gene: TRBD1; V gene: TRBV27; J gene: TRBJ1-2; CDR3 protein: ASSLSPDRAGGYT
D gene: TRBD1; V gene: TRBV27; J gene: TRBJ2-1; CDR3 protein: ASSFRDREDNEQF
D gene: NA; V gene: TRBV7-6; J gene: TRBJ2-1; CDR3 protein: ASSLGAGQWDDEQF
D gene: NA; V gene: TRBV4-3; J gene: TRBJ1-4; CDR3 protein: ASSQEIGGLSEKLF
D gene: NA; V gene: TRBV4-3; J gene: TRBJ2-3; CDR3 protein: ASSQVGVTYTQY